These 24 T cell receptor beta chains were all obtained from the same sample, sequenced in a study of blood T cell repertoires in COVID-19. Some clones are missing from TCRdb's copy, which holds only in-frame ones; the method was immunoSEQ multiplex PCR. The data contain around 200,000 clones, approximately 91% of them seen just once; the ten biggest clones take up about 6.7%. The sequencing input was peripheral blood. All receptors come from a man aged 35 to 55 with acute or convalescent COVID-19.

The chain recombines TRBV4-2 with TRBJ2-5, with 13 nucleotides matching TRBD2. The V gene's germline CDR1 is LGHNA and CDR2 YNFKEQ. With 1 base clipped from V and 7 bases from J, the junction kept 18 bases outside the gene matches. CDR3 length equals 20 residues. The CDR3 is CASSQVRTSGGEYLRGTQYF. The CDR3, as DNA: TGTGCCAGCAGCCAAGTTAGGACTAGCGGGGGCGAATACCTTCGGGGGACCCAGTACTTC.

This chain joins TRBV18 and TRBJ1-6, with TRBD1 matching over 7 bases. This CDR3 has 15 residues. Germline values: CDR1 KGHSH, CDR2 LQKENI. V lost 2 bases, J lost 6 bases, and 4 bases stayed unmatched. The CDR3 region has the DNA TGTGCCAGCTCACCAAAGGGGGCTGGTAATTCACCCCTCCACTTT. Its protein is CASSPKGAGNSPLHF.

Written as DNA, the CDR3 is TGTGCCAGCAGTGAGAGCTCAAGCAATCAGCCCCAGCATTTT. Its protein product is CASSESSSNQPQHF. The rearrangement links TRBV2 to TRBJ1-5; the D is unclear. This CDR3 contains 14 residues. The V gene lost 3 bases and the J gene lost 1 base, with 7 bases spanning the gap. Germline lookup yields CDR1 SNHLY and CDR2 FYNNEI.

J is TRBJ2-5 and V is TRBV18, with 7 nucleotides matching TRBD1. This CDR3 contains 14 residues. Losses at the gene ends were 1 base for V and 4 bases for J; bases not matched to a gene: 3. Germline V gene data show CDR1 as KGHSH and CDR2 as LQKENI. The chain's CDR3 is CASSPQGAAETQYF. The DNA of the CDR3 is TGTGCCAGCTCACCACAGGGGGCAGCAGAGACCCAGTACTTC.

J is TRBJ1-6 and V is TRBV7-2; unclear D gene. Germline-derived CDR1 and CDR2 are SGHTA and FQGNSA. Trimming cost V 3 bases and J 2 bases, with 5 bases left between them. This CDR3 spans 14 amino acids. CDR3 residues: CASSLSAYNSPLHF. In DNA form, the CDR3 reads TGTGCCAGCAGCTTGTCGGCCTATAATTCACCCCTCCACTTT.

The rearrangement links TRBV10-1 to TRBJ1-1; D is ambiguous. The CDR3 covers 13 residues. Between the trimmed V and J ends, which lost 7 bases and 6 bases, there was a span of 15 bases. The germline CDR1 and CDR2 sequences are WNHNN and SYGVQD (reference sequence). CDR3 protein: CASKPTRTAEAFF. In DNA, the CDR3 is TGCGCCAGCAAGCCTACTAGGACTGCTGAAGCTTTCTTT.

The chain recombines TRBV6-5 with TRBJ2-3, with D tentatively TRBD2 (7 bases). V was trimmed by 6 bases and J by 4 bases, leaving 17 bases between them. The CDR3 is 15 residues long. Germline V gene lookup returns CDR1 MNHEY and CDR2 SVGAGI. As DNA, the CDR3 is TGTGCCAGCAGCAAGGAGGGGGGGCTCCCAGATACGCAGTATTTT. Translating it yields CASSKEGGLPDTQYF.

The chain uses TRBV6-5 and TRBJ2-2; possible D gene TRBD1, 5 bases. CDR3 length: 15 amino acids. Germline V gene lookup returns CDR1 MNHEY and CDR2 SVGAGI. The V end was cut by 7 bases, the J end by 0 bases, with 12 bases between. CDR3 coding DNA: TGTGCCAGCATTCAGGGTTCCCCGAACACCGGGGAGCTGTTTTTT. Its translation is CASIQGSPNTGELFF.

As DNA, the CDR3 is TGCGCCAGCAGCCCGGGGGGGAGAAACAATGAGCAGTTCTTC. The encoded protein is CASSPGGRNNEQFF. The chain carries TRBV5-1 and TRBJ2-1; 8 nucleotides align to TRBD2. CDR1 and CDR2 from the germline V gene are SGHRS and YFSETQ. V dropped 4 bases and J dropped 5; count of bases not matched to a gene: 5. The CDR3 totals 14 residues.

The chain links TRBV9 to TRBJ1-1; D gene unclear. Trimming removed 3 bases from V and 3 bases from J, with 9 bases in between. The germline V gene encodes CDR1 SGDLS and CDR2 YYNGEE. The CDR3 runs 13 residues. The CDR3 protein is CASSAPSDTEAFF. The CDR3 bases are TGTGCCAGCAGCGCTCCATCGGACACTGAAGCTTTCTTT. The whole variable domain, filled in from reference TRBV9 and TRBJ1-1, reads DSGVTQTPKHLITATGQRVTLRCSPRSGDLSVYWYQQSLDQGLQFLIQYYNGEERAKGNILERFSAQQFPDLHSELNLSSLELGDSALYFCASSAPSDTEAFFGQGTRLTVV.

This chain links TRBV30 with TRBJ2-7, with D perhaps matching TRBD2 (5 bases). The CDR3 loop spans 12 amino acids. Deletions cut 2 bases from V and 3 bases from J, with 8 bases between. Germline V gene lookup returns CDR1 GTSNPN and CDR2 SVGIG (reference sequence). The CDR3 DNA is TGTGCCTGGAGTCGAGGGATCTACGAGCAGTACTTC. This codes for CAWSRGIYEQYF.

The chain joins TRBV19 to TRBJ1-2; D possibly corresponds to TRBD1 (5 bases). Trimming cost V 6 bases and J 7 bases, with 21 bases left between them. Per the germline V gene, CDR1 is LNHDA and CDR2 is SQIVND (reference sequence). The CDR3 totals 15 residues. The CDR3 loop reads CASSPGMAGRSGYTF. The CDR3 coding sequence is TGTGCCAGTAGCCCAGGGATGGCAGGGCGGAGTGGCTACACCTTC.

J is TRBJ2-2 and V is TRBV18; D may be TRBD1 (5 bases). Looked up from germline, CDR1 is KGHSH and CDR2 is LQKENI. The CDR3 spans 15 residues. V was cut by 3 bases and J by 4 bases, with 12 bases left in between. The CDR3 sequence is CASSPEGVPTGELFF. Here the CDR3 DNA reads TGTGCCAGCTCACCGGAAGGGGTTCCCACCGGGGAGCTGTTTTTT.

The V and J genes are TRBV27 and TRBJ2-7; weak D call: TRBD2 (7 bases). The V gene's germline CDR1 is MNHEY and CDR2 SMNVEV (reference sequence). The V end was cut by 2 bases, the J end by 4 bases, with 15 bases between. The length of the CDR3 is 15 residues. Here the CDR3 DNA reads TGTGCCAGCAGTTTAGTGTGGGGGGGCCAGTACGAGCAGTACTTC. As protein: CASSLVWGGQYEQYF.

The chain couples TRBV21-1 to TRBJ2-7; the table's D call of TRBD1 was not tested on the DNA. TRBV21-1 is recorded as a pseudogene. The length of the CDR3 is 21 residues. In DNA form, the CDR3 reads TGTGCCAGCAGCAATAATTCTCTCCCCCGGGACACAAAAAGGGGAGCCTACGAGCAGTACTTC. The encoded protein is CASSNNSLPRDTKRGAYEQYF.

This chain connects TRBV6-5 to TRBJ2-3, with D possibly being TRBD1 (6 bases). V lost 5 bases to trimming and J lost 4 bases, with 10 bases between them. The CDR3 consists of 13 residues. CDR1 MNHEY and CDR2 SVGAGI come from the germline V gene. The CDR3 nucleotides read TGTGCCAGCAGTAACAGGGTTGCAGATACGCAGTATTTT. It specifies CASSNRVADTQYF.

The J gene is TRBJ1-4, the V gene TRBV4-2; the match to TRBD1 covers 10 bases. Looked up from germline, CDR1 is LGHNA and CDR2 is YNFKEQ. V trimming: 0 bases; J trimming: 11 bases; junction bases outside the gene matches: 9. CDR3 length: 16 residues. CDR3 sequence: CASSQEFDRGPIKLFF. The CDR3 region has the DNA TGTGCCAGCAGCCAAGAATTTGACAGGGGGCCAATTAAACTGTTTTTT.

Here the CDR3 reads CASSELQGNTEAFF. CDR3 coding DNA: TGCGCCAGCAGCGAACTACAGGGGAACACTGAAGCTTTCTTT. The genes are TRBV5-1 and TRBJ1-1; possibly TRBD1 for D (6 bases). Trimming pared 4 bases from V and 1 base from J, leaving 11 bases between. CDR3 length: 14 residues. Germline CDR1 is SGHRS and CDR2 is YFSETQ.

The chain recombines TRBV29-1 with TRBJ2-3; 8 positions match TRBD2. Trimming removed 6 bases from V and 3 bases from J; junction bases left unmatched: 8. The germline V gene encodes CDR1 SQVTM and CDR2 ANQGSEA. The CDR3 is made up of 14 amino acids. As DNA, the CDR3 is TGCAGCGTCGAGCGGGGGCGAGGGACAGATACGCAGTATTTT. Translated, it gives CSVERGRGTDTQYF.

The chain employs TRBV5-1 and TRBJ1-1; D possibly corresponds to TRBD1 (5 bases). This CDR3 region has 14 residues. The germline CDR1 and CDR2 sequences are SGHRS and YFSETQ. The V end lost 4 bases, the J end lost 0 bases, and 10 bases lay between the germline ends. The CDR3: CASSNDRMNTEAFF. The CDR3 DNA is TGCGCCAGCAGCAATGACAGAATGAACACTGAAGCTTTCTTT.

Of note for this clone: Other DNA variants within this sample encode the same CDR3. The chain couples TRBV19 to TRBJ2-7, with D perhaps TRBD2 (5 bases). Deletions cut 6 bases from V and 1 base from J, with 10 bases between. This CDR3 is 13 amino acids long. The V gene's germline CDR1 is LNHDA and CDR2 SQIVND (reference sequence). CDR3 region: CASSPGLSYEQYF. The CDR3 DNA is TGTGCCAGTAGCCCTGGACTGTCCTACGAGCAGTACTTC.

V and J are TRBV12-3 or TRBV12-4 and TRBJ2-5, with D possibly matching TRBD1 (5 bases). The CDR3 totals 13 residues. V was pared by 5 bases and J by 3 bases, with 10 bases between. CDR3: CASSTGSEETQYF. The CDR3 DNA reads TGTGCCAGCAGTACAGGTTCCGAAGAGACCCAGTACTTC.

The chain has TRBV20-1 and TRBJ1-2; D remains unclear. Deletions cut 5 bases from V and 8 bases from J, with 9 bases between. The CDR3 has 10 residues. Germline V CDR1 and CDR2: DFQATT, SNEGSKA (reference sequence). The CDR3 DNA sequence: TGCAGTGCTCCGCCCGGGGGCTACACCTTC. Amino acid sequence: CSAPPGGYTF.

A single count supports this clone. The chain's CDR3 is CASSFGQGSYEQYF. The CDR3, as DNA: TGCGCCAGCAGCTTCGGCCAGGGAAGCTACGAGCAGTACTTC. This sequence joins TRBV5-1 and TRBJ2-7; TRBD1 is a possible D gene (5 bases). The CDR3 has 14 residues. Between the trimmed V and J ends, which lost 2 bases and 3 bases, there was a span of 12 bases. Germline CDR1 is SGHRS and CDR2 is YFSETQ.